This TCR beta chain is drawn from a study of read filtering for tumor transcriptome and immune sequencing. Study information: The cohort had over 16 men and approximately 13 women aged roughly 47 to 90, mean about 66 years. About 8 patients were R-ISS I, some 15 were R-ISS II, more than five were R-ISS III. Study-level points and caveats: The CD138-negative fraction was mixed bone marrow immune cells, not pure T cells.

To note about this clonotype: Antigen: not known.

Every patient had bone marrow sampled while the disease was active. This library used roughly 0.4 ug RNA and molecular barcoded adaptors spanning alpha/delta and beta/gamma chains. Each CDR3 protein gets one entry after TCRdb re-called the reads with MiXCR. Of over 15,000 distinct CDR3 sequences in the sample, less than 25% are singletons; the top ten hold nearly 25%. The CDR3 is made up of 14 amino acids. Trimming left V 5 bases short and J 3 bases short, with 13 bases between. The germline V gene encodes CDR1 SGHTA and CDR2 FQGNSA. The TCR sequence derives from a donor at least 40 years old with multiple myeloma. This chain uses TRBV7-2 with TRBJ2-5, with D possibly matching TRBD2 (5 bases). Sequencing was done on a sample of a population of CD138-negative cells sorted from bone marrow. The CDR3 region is CASSPGGGEETQYF. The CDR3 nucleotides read TGTGCCAGCAGCCCCGGCGGAGGTGAAGAGACCCAGTACTTC.